The clone carrying this TCR beta chain was recorded at least ten times. With the read ending 3 residues before the CDR3 end, the germline J gene is used to fill in that end. The sample is drawn from a study of T cell clonality in common variable immunodeficiency. Germline lookup yields CDR1 ENHRY and CDR2 SYGVKD. Trimming took 2 bases from V and 7 from J; bases not matched to a gene: 4. The CDR3 is made up of 13 amino acids. Here immunoSEQ multiplex PCR was the method, and the copy in TCRdb shows in-frame clones only, minus some. Sampling found tens of thousands of clones, none seen once. The sample consisted of peripheral blood mononuclear cells. The chain is built from TRBV10-3 and TRBJ1-2; TRBD1 aligns across 7 bases. The receptor's source is a person aged 18 to 70 in good health. CDR3 DNA, as far as it was read: TGTGCCATCAGTGAGGTGCAGGGGGGTGGC. Its translation: CAISEVQGGG. The CDR3, in full, reads CAISEVQGGGYTF.